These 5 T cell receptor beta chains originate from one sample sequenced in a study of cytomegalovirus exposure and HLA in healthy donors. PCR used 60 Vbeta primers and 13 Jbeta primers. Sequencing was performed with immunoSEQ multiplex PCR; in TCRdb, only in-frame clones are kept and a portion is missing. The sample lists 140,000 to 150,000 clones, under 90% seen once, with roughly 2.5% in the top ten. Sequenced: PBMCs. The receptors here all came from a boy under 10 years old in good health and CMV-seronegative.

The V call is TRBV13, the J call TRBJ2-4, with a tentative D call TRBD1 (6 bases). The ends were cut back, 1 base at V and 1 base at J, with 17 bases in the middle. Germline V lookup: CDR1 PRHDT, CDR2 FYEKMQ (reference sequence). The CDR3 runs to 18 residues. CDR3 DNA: TGTGCCAGCAGCTTAGTCAGGGCAGTCCAGGGGGCCAAAAACATTCAGTACTTC. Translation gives CASSLVRAVQGAKNIQYF.

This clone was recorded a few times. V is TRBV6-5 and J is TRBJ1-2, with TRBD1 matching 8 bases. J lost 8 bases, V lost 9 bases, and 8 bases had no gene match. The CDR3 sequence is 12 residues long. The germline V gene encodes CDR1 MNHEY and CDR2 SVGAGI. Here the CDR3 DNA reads TGTGCCAGTTTGGACAGGGTCTTAGGCTACACCTTC. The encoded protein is CASLDRVLGYTF.

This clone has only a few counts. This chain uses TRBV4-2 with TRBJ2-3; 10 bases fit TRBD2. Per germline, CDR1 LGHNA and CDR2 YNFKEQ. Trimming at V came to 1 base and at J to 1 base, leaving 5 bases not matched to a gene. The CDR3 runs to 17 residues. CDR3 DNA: TGTGCCAGCAGCCAAGGTTCGGGGACTAGCGGCACAGATACGCAGTATTTT. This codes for CASSQGSGTSGTDTQYF.

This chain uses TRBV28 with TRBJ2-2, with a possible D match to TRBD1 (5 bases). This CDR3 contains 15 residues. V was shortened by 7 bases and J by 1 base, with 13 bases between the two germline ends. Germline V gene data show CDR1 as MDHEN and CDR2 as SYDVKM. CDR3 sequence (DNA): TGTGCCAGCAATCAGGGCACCTGGAACACCGGGGAGCTGTTTTTT. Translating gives CASNQGTWNTGELFF.

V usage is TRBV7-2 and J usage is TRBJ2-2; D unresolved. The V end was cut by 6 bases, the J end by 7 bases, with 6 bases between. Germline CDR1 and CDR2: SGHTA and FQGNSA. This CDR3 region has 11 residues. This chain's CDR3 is CASRENGELFF. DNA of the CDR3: TGTGCCAGCAGGGAGAACGGGGAGCTGTTTTTT.